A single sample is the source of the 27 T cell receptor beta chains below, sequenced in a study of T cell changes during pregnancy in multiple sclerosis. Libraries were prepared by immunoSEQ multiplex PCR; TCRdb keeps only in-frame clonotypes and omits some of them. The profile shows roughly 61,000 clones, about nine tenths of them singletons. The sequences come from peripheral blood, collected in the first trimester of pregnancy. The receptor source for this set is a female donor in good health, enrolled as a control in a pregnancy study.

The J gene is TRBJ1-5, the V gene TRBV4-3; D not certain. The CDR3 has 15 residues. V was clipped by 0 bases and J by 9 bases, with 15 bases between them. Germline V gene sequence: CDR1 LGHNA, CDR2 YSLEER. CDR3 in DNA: TGCGCCAGCAGCCAAGATCTTCACGAGCCGGGGCCCCAGCATTTT. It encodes CASSQDLHEPGPQHF.

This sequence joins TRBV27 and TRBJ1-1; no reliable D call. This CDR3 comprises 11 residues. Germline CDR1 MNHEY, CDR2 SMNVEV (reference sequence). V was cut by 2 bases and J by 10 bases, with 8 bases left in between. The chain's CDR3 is CASSLGQVAFF. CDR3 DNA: TGTGCCAGCAGTTTAGGGCAGGTAGCTTTCTTT.

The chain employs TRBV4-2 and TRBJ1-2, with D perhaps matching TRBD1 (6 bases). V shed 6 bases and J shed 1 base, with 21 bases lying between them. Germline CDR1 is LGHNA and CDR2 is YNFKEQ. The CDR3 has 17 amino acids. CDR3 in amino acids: CASRLLLQGIDNYGYTF. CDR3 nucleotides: TGTGCCAGCAGGTTACTTCTGCAGGGGATTGATAACTATGGCTACACCTTC.

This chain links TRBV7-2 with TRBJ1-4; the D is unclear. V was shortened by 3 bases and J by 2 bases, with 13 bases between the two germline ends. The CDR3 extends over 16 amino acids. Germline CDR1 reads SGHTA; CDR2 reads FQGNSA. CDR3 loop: CASSLRGLATNEKLFF. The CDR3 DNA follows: TGTGCCAGCAGCTTGCGCGGGCTCGCGACTAATGAAAAACTGTTTTTT.

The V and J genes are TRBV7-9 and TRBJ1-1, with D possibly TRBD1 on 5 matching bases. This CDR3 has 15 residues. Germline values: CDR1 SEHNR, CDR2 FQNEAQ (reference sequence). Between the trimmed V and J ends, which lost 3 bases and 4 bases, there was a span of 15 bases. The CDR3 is CASSLSRGTFTEAFF. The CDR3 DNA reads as TGTGCCAGCAGCTTGTCCCGGGGGACTTTCACTGAAGCTTTCTTT. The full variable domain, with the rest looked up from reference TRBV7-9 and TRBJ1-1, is DTGVSQNPRHKITKRGQNVTFRCDPISEHNRLYWYRQTLGQGPEFLTYFQNEAQLEKSRLLSDRFSAERPKGSFSTLEIQRTEQGDSAMYLCASSLSRGTFTEAFFGQGTRLTVV.

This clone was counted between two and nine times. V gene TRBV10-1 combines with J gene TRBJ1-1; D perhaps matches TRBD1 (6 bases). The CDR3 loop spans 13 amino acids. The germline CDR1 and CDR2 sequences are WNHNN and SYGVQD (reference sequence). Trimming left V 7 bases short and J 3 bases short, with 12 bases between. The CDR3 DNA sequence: TGCGCCAGCATCCGACAGGTCGACACTGAAGCTTTCTTT. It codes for CASIRQVDTEAFF.

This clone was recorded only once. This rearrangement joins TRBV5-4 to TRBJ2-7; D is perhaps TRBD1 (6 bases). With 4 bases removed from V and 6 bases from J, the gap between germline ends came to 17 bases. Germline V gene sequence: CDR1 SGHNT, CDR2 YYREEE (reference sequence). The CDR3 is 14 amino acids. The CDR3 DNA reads TGTGCCAGCAGCGGGCCGGGACACGGATCCGAGCAGTACTTC. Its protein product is CASSGPGHGSEQYF.

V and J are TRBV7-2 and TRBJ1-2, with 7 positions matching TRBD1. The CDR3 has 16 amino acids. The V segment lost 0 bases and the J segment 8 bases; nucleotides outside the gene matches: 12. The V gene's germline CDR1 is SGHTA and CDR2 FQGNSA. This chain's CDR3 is CASSLAWVRGQRGYTF. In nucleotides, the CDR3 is TGTGCCAGCAGCTTAGCCTGGGTTAGGGGGCAGCGAGGCTACACCTTC.

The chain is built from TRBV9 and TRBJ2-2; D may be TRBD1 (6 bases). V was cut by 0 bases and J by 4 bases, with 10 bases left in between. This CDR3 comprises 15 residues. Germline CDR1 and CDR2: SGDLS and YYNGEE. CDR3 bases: TGTGCCAGCAGCGTAGACAGGGTAGGCACCGGGGAGCTGTTTTTT. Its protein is CASSVDRVGTGELFF.

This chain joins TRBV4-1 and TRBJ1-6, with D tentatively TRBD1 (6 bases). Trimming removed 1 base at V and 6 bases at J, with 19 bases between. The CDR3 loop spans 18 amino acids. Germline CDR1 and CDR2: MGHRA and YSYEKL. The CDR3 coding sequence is TGCGCCAGCAGCCAAGCCCTTCAGGGGTGGAATCCTAATTCACCCCTCCACTTT. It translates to CASSQALQGWNPNSPLHF.

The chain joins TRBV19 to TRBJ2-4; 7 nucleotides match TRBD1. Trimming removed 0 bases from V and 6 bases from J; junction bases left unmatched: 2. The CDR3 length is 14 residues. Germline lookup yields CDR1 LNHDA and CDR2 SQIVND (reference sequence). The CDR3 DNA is TGTGCCAGTAGTATAGAGGGACAGAGAAACATTCAGTACTTC. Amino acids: CASSIEGQRNIQYF.

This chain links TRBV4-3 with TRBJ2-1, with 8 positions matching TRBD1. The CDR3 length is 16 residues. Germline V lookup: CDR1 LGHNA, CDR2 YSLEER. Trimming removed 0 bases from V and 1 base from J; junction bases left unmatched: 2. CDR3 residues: CASSQDRTGSYNEQFF. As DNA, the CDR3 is TGCGCCAGCAGCCAAGATAGGACAGGGTCCTACAATGAGCAGTTCTTC.

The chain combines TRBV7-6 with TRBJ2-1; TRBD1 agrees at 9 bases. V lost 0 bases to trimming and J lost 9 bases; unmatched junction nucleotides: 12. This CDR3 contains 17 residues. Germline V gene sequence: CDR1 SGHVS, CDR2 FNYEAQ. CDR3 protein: CASSLAWSRDREPEQFF. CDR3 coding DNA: TGTGCCAGCAGCTTAGCGTGGTCCCGGGACAGGGAACCTGAGCAGTTCTTC.

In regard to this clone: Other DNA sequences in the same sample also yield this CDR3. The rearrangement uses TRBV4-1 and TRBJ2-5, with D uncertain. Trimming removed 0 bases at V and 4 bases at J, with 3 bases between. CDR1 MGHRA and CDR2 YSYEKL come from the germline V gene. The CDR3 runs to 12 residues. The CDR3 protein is CASSQDRETQYF. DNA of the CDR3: TGCGCCAGCAGCCAAGACAGAGAGACCCAGTACTTC.

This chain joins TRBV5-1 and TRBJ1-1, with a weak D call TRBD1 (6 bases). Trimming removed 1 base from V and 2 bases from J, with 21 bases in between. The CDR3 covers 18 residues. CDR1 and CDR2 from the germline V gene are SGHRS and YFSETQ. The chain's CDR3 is CASSLIGRGTSINTEAFF. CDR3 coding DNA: TGCGCCAGCAGCTTGATAGGCAGGGGTACTTCCATTAACACTGAAGCTTTCTTT.

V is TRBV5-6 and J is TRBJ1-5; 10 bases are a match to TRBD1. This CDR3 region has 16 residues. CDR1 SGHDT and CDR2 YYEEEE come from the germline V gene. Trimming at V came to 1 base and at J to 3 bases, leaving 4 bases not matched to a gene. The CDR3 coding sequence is TGTGCCAGCAGCTTGCTGACAGGGGGCACCAATCAGCCCCAGCATTTT. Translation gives CASSLLTGGTNQPQHF.

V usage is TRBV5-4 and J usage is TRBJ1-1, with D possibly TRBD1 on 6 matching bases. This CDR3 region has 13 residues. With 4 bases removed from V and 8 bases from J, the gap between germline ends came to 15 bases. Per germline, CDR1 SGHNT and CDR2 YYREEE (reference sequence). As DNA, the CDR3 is TGTGCCAGCAGCCCGACAGGTGAGGGAGAAGCTTTCTTT. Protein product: CASSPTGEGEAFF.

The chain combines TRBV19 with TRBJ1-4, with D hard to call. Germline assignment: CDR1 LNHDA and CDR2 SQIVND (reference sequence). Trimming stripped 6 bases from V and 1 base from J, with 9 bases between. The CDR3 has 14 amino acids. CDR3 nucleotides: TGTGCCAGTAGCCCCCCAGGAACTAATGAAAAACTGTTTTTT. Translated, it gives CASSPPGTNEKLFF.

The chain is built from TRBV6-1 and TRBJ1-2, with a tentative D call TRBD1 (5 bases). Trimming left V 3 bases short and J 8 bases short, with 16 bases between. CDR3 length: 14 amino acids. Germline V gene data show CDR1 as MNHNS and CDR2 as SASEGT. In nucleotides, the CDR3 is TGTGCCAGCAGTGAGAGCATCTCCAGACAGGGCTACACCTTC. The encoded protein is CASSESISRQGYTF.

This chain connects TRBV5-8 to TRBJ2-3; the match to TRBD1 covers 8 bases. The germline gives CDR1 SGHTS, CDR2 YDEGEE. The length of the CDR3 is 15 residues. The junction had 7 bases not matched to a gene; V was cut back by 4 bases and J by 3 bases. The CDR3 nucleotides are TGTGCCAGCAGCGAAGGACAGGGTCGTACAGATACGCAGTATTTT. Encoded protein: CASSEGQGRTDTQYF.

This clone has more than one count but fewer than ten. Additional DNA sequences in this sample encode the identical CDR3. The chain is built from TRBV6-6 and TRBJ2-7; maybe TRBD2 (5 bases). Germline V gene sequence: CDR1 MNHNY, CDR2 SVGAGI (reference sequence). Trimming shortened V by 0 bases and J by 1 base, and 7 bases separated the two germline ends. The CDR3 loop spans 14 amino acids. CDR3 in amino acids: CASSYSRDSYEQYF. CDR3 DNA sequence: TGTGCCAGCAGTTACTCGAGGGATTCCTACGAGCAGTACTTC.

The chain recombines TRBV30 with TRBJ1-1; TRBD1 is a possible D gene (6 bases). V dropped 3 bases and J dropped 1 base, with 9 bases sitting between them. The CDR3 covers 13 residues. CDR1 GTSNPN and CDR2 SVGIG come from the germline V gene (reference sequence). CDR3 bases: TGTGCCTGGAGCCGGGGACAGAACACTGAAGCTTTCTTT. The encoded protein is CAWSRGQNTEAFF.

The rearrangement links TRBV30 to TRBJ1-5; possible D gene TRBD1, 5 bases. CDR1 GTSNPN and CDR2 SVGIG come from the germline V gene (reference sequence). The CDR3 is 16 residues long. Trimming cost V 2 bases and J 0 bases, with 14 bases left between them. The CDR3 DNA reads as TGTGCCTGGAGTTTGGGGCTAGGGGTTAGCAATCAGCCCCAGCATTTT. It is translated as CAWSLGLGVSNQPQHF.

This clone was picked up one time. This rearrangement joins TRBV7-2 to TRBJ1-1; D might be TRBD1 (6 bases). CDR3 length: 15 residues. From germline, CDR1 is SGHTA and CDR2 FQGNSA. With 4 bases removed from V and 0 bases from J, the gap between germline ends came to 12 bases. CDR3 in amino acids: CASSSQGGVNTEAFF. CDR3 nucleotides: TGTGCCAGCAGCTCACAGGGAGGGGTGAACACTGAAGCTTTCTTT.

The CDR3, as DNA: TGTGCCAGCAGCCAAGATCTGCCCTATACTGAAGCTTTCTTT. Translating gives CASSQDLPYTEAFF. The gene calls are TRBV14 and TRBJ1-1; D gene uncertain. Trimming shortened V by 0 bases and J by 5 bases, and 10 bases separated the two germline ends. The V gene's germline CDR1 is SGHDN and CDR2 FVKESK. CDR3 length equals 14 residues.

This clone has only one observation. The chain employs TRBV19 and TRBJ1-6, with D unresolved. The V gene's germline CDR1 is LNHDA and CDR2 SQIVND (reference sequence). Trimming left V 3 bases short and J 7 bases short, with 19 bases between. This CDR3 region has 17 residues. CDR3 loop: CASSMGGRPRWNSPLHF. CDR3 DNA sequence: TGTGCCAGTAGTATGGGAGGGAGACCACGGTGGAATTCACCCCTCCACTTT.

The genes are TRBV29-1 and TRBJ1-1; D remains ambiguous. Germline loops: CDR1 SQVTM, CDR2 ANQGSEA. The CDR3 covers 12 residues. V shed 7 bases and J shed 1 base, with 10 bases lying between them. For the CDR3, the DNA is TGCAGCGCAATAGCGGGGAACACTGAAGCTTTCTTT. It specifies CSAIAGNTEAFF. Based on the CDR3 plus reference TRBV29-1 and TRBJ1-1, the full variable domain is SAVISQKPSRDICQRGTSLTIQCQVDSQVTMMFWYRQQPGQSLTLIATANQGSEATYESGFVIDKFPISRPNLTFSTLTVSNMSPEDSSIYLCSAIAGNTEAFFGQGTRLTVV.